This record concerns one T cell receptor beta chain sequence. This sample was taken from a study of technical replicates of blood from a few donors. Here immunoSEQ multiplex PCR was the method, and the copy in TCRdb shows in-frame clones only, minus some. The data show 65,000 to 90,000 clones, over 75% seen once. CDR1 is SGHVS, CDR2 FQNEAQ, per germline. The J segment lost 5 bases and the V segment lost 7 bases, leaving 9 bases of the junction unmatched. The CDR3 totals 14 residues. Sample: T cells isolated from PBMCs. The chain couples TRBV7-8 to TRBJ2-7; 9 positions match TRBD2. The receptor's source is a human donor in good health. CDR3 coding DNA: TGTGCCAGCACCCCGACTAGCGGACTAAACGAGCAGTACTTC. Translating it yields CASTPTSGLNEQYF.